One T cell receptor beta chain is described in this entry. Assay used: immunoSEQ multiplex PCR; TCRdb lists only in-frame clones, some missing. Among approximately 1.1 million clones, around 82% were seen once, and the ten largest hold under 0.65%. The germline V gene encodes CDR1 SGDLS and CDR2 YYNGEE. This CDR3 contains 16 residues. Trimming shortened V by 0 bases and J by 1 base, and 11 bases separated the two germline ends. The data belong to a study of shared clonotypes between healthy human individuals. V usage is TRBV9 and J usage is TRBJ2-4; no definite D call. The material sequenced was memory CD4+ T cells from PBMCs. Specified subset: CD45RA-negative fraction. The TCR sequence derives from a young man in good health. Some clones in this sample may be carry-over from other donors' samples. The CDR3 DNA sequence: TGTGCCAGCAGCGTAGCTGGGGTCGGCGCCAAAAACATTCAGTACTTC. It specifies CASSVAGVGAKNIQYF.